This entry describes one TCR beta chain. Its target is not known. This entry comes from a study of T cells after posttransplantation cyclophosphamide. The CDR3 is made up of 14 amino acids. V was clipped by 6 bases and J by 8 bases; unmatched bases: 10. The germline V gene encodes CDR1 MNHNS and CDR2 SASEGT. Study findings and constraints: Skin or GI-infiltrating T cells shared few TRB sequences with blood. Recipient CMV seropositivity and CMV reactivation strongly tracked TRB clonality.

Sequencing used immunoSEQ multiplex PCR; TCRdb keeps in-frame clones, though not all of them. The table includes 20,000 to 25,000 clones, 73% detected once. The chain carries TRBV6-1 and TRBJ2-1; 7 nucleotides agree with TRBD1. The receptor was derived from a woman aged 60 to 75 in good health, CMV-negative, and a related stem cell transplant donor. The material sequenced was memory CD4+ T cells sorted from PBMCs. In nucleotides, the CDR3 is TGTGCCAGCAGAAAGACAGGGACGATCGATGAGCAGTTCTTC. This gives the protein CASRKTGTIDEQFF.